The 30 T cell receptor beta chains in this list originate from one sample, sequenced in a study of T cells in Graves' hyperthyroidism and ophthalmopathy. What was amplified from RNA transcripts were TCR beta CDR3 regions. TCR CDR3 underwent first-round RT-PCR with the HTBI primer set. TCRdb ran MiXCR on the multiplex PCR reads and lists one entry per CDR3 protein. In the table there are about 420,000 distinct CDR3 sequences, roughly 13% of which are singletons. The specimen was blood. Every receptor here comes from a young woman with Graves' hyperthyroidism.

This chain connects TRBV7-2 to TRBJ2-5, with 8 nucleotides matching TRBD2. J gave up 13 bases and V 1 base, and 14 bases lay outside the gene matches. Germline loops: CDR1 SGHTA, CDR2 FQGNSA. This CDR3 spans 15 amino acids. The CDR3: CASSLVFAGGRSGYF. CDR3 nucleotide sequence: TGTGCCAGCAGCTTAGTATTCGCGGGAGGAAGAAGTGGGTACTTC.

For this clonotype: A clone one base away is much larger, so this may be a read error. The V gene is TRBV6-4, the J gene TRBJ2-7; TRBD2 aligns across 11 bases. The germline CDR1 and CDR2 sequences are MRHNA and SNTAGT. The CDR3 consists of 19 residues. Trimming cost V 6 bases and J 4 bases; bases outside gene matches: 20. CDR3 sequence (DNA): TGTGCCAGCAGCCGAAGAAAGAGGCAACTAGCGGGAGAACAGTACGAGCAGTACTTC. This sequence encodes CASSRRKRQLAGEQYEQYF.

On this clonotype itself: A read error may explain this, as a much larger clone is one base away. The chain combines TRBV4-1 with TRBJ2-7; weak D call: TRBD1 (5 bases). This CDR3 spans 15 amino acids. Germline V gene data show CDR1 as MGHRA and CDR2 as YSYEKL. This chain's CDR3 is CASSQEGRVGHERYF. For the CDR3, the DNA is TGCGCCAGCAGCCAAGAAGGCAGGGTCGGCCACGAGCGGTACTTC.

This rearrangement joins TRBV5-1 to TRBJ2-5, with 9 nucleotides matching TRBD1. V lost 4 bases and J lost 5; bases outside the gene matches: 15. The CDR3 has 17 residues. Germline V lookup: CDR1 SGHRS, CDR2 YFSETQ. Written as DNA, the CDR3 is TGCGCCAGCAGCGCCTCCCCTATGACAGGGGGAGGGGAGACCCAGTACTTC. Its translation is CASSASPMTGGGETQYF.

This clonotype showed up many times. The V call is TRBV7-3, the J call TRBJ1-2, with 7 bases that match TRBD1. Germline values: CDR1 SGHTA, CDR2 FQGTGA. This CDR3 spans 14 amino acids. V gave up 5 bases and J gave up 6 bases; unmatched junction bases: 9. CDR3: CASSLQGGDHGYTF. CDR3 DNA sequence: TGTGCCAGCAGCCTTCAGGGGGGAGACCATGGCTACACCTTC.

This clonotype was found many times. V gene TRBV7-6 combines with J gene TRBJ2-7; 7 bases line up with TRBD2. Trimming cost V 1 base and J 2 bases; bases outside gene matches: 14. CDR1 and CDR2 (germline): SGHVS, FNYEAQ. The CDR3 spans 18 residues. Here the CDR3 DNA reads TGTGCCAGCAGCTTAGGTCTCCTAGGTGGCGGGAGCACCTACGAGCAGTACTTC. Its protein product is CASSLGLLGGGSTYEQYF. The whole variable domain, filled in from reference TRBV7-6 and TRBJ2-7, reads GAGVSQSPRYKVTKRGQDVALRCDPISGHVSLYWYRQALGQGPEFLTYFNYEAQQDKSGLPNDRFSAERPEGSISTLTIQRTEQRDSAMYRCASSLGLLGGGSTYEQYFGPGTRLTVT.

This clonotype was found many times. The chain recombines TRBV7-9 with TRBJ2-5, with D unclear. There are 14 residues in the CDR3. V dropped 0 bases and J dropped 4 bases, with 9 bases sitting between them. Germline values: CDR1 SEHNR, CDR2 FQNEAQ (reference sequence). As DNA, the CDR3 is TGTGCCAGCAGCTTAGCGGTGAATTCAGAGACCCAGTACTTC. It yields the protein CASSLAVNSETQYF.

This clonotype was seen at least ten times. The rearrangement links TRBV27 to TRBJ2-3; D perhaps matches TRBD2 (6 bases). V lost 2 bases, J lost 4 bases, and 10 bases lay in between. This CDR3 comprises 14 residues. CDR1 is MNHEY, CDR2 SMNVEV, per germline (reference sequence). CDR3 sequence: CASSLSPGADTQYF. CDR3 in DNA: TGTGCCAGCAGTTTAAGCCCGGGGGCAGATACGCAGTATTTT.

The table lists this clonotype with many counts. The chain couples TRBV2 to TRBJ2-7; 8 bases align to TRBD1. V was pared by 9 bases and J by 6 bases, with 10 bases of the junction left unmatched. The germline V gene has CDR1 SNHLY and CDR2 FYNNEI. This CDR3 comprises 13 residues. In nucleotides, the CDR3 is TGTGCCAGTTCAGGGGGCCGGGGGCTCGAGCAGTACTTC. Its translation: CASSGGRGLEQYF.

This clonotype was observed many times. The chain couples TRBV7-3 to TRBJ1-2, with D perhaps matching TRBD1 (6 bases). V gave up 5 bases and J gave up 4 bases, with 14 bases separating them. Germline assignment: CDR1 SGHTA and CDR2 FQGTGA. CDR3 length: 14 amino acids. The CDR3 protein is CASSTNRAGYGYTF. The CDR3, as DNA: TGTGCCAGCAGCACTAACAGGGCGGGCTATGGCTACACCTTC.

J is TRBJ1-6 and V is TRBV14; the D gene is possibly TRBD1 (6 bases). The V gene's germline CDR1 is SGHDN and CDR2 FVKESK. The CDR3 sequence is 15 residues long. Between the trimmed V and J ends, which lost 4 bases and 10 bases, there was a span of 17 bases. The CDR3 loop is CASSPPGAVPSPLHF. The CDR3 nucleotides read TGTGCCAGCAGCCCACCGGGGGCCGTTCCATCACCCCTCCACTTT.

This clonotype was counted ten times or more. V and J are TRBV6-2 or TRBV6-3 and TRBJ1-1; D not certain. Germline loops: CDR1 MNHEY, CDR2 SVGEGT. Trimming took 8 bases from V and 1 from J, leaving 8 bases between them. The CDR3 spans 12 residues. The CDR3 protein is CASGWGNTEAFF. The CDR3, as DNA: TGTGCCAGCGGCTGGGGGAACACTGAAGCTTTCTTT.

This clonotype appeared a few times. The chain couples TRBV9 to TRBJ2-1; TRBD2 might be the D (6 bases). Germline V CDR1 and CDR2: SGDLS, YYNGEE. Trimming stripped 4 bases from V and 7 bases from J, with 12 bases between. This CDR3 is built from 13 residues. The CDR3, as DNA: TGTGCCAGCAGCACTCCAGCGGGTAATGAGCAGTTCTTC. It codes for CASSTPAGNEQFF.

This clonotype was seen many times. This chain links TRBV11-2 with TRBJ2-1, with D possibly matching TRBD2 (5 bases). V was pared by 1 base and J by 5 bases, with 9 bases between. CDR1 and CDR2 (germline): SGHAT, FQNNGV. This CDR3 comprises 14 residues. The CDR3 nucleotides read TGTGCCAGCAGCTTAGGCAGCGGAGACAATGAGCAGTTCTTC. Its translation is CASSLGSGDNEQFF.

This chain joins TRBV25-1 and TRBJ1-6; 8 bases map to TRBD1. The CDR3 contains 14 residues. The V and J ends lost 6 bases and 9 bases, in that order; junction bases with no gene match: 7. In germline, CDR1 is MGHDK, CDR2 SYGVNS. CDR3 nucleotides: TGTGCCAGCAGAGGGCAGGGGGCGGGTTCACCCCTCCACTTT. Translated, it gives CASRGQGAGSPLHF.

A few counts support this clonotype. This rearrangement joins TRBV5-1 to TRBJ2-7; the D gene is possibly TRBD1 (6 bases). Trimming removed 4 bases from V and 1 base from J, with 9 bases in between. Germline V CDR1 and CDR2: SGHRS, YFSETQ. The CDR3 length is 13 residues. The CDR3 DNA reads as TGCGCCAGCAGCGTTACAGGGTCCTACGAGCAGTACTTC. Residues: CASSVTGSYEQYF.

A few counts support this clonotype. The chain uses TRBV2 and TRBJ2-3, with TRBD2 matching 10 bases. CDR1 and CDR2 (germline): SNHLY, FYNNEI. The CDR3 extends over 14 amino acids. Unmatched junction bases numbered 2, after V lost 5 bases and J lost 3 bases. The CDR3 sequence is CASSSGRGTDTQYF. CDR3 nucleotide sequence: TGTGCCAGCAGTAGCGGGAGGGGGACAGATACGCAGTATTTT.

In its sample, this clonotype was seen many times. The rearrangement links TRBV5-6 to TRBJ2-7; 10 bases are shared with TRBD2. The length of the CDR3 is 16 residues. Germline CDR1 is SGHDT and CDR2 is YYEEEE. Germline trimming cut 4 bases from V and 2 bases from J; bases unmatched to any gene: 9. CDR3 amino acids: CASSPSGLAKTYEQYF. CDR3 DNA: TGTGCCAGCAGCCCATCGGGACTAGCGAAAACCTACGAGCAGTACTTC.

This clonotype has at least ten counts. J is TRBJ1-5 and V is TRBV7-8, with TRBD1 as a possible D gene (6 bases). The V gene's germline CDR1 is SGHVS and CDR2 FQNEAQ. The CDR3 consists of 14 residues. Trimming took off 6 bases at V and 3 bases at J, with 12 bases between the two ends. The CDR3 coding sequence is TGTGCCAGCAGACCTGACAGGTACAATCAGCCCCAGCATTTT. Protein: CASRPDRYNQPQHF.

This clonotype has a handful of counts. This chain joins TRBV28 and TRBJ1-4, with no clear D. The germline CDR1 and CDR2 sequences are MDHEN and SYDVKM. V lost 5 bases and J lost 8, with 9 bases in between. The CDR3 loop spans 12 amino acids. The CDR3 reads CASSTQQEKLFF. In DNA, the CDR3 is TGTGCCAGCAGTACCCAACAGGAAAAACTGTTTTTT.

This clonotype was seen more than once but under ten times. One junction end does not reproduce the germline sequence, and a read error may be involved. The chain is built from TRBV19 and TRBJ1-1; D uncertain. From germline, CDR1 is LNHDA and CDR2 SQIVND (reference sequence). This CDR3 has 13 residues. CDR3 protein: CTSSRGWNTEAFF. CDR3 nucleotide sequence: TGTACCAGTAGTAGAGGGTGGAACACTGAAGCTTTCTTT. Supplemented by reference TRBV19 and TRBJ1-1, the full variable domain reads DGGITQSPKYLFRKEGQNVTLSCEQNLNHDAMYWYRQDPGQGLRLIYYSQIVNDFQKGDIAEGYSVSREKKESFPLTVTSAQKNPTAFYLCTSSRGWNTEAFFGQGTRLTVV.

This clonotype was seen many times. The CDR3 spells CASSRDYGTDTQYF. CDR3 sequence (DNA): TGTGCCAGCAGTCGGGACTACGGCACAGATACGCAGTATTTT. This rearrangement joins TRBV6-1 to TRBJ2-3; 7 bases align to TRBD2. Looked up from germline, CDR1 is MNHNS and CDR2 is SASEGT. Germline trimming cut 5 bases from V and 1 base from J; bases unmatched to any gene: 3. The CDR3 runs to 14 residues.

The chain has TRBV20-1 and TRBJ2-5; D not resolved. The CDR3 has 14 residues. V gave up 4 bases and J gave up 5 bases, with 17 bases separating them. Germline values: CDR1 DFQATT, CDR2 SNEGSKA (reference sequence). The CDR3 spells CSATSADGRETQYF. The CDR3 nucleotides read TGCAGTGCTACCTCGGCGGACGGGCGGGAGACCCAGTACTTC.

Points on this clonotype: This sequence may be a read error, since a much larger clone differs from it by one base. The chain uses TRBV20-1 and TRBJ2-1; D possibly corresponds to TRBD2 (5 bases). Trimming cost V 0 bases and J 10 bases, with 25 bases left between them. Germline CDR1 DFQATT, CDR2 SNEGSKA (reference sequence). The CDR3 has 17 amino acids. CDR3 DNA: TGCAGTGCTAGAGACCGGGAAAACCCCTCGACGAGAAACGAGCAGTTCTTC. As protein: CSARDRENPSTRNEQFF.

This clonotype was found many times. The chain joins TRBV2 to TRBJ1-1; D not certain. V shed 2 bases and J shed 4 bases, with 11 bases lying between them. Germline V lookup: CDR1 SNHLY, CDR2 FYNNEI. The CDR3 spans 14 residues. CDR3 bases: TGTGCCAGCAGTGAAAGACGGGTGGGCACTGAAGCTTTCTTT. Translating gives CASSERRVGTEAFF. Complete variable domain (other parts from reference TRBV2 and TRBJ1-1): EPEVTQTPSHQVTQMGQEVILRCVPISNHLYFYWYRQILGQKVEFLVSFYNNEISEKSEIFDDQFSVERPDGSNFTLKIRSTKLEDSAMYFCASSERRVGTEAFFGQGTRLTVV.

This clonotype was picked up many times. The rearrangement uses TRBV20-1 and TRBJ2-7; D could derive from TRBD1 or TRBD2 (5 bases each). The germline V and J ends were trimmed by 3 bases and 1 base, with 22 bases remaining between them. Looked up from germline, CDR1 is DFQATT and CDR2 is SNEGSKA (reference sequence). This CDR3 spans 17 amino acids. CDR3 loop: CSARMRAQGRFSYEQYF. DNA for the CDR3: TGCAGTGCTAGGATGAGGGCGCAGGGACGGTTTTCCTACGAGCAGTACTTC.

This clonotype has at least ten counts. The chain uses TRBV6-1 and TRBJ2-7, with TRBD1 matching 9 bases. The junction had 5 bases not matched to a gene; V was cut back by 5 bases and J by 3 bases. CDR1 and CDR2 (germline): MNHNS, SASEGT. The CDR3 loop spans 14 amino acids. The CDR3 nucleotides read TGTGCCAGCAGTCGTAACAGGGGGCGCTACGAGCAGTACTTC. Protein sequence: CASSRNRGRYEQYF.

In this sample, this clonotype turned up many times. The rearrangement links TRBV28 to TRBJ2-7; no reliable D call. Trimming cost V 2 bases and J 4 bases, with 9 bases left between them. This CDR3 is 13 amino acids long. Looked up from germline, CDR1 is MDHEN and CDR2 is SYDVKM. The DNA of the CDR3 is TGTGCCAGCAGTTTAGACCTAGGGTACGAGCAGTACTTC. The encoded protein is CASSLDLGYEQYF.

This clonotype was detected ten times or more. The chain couples TRBV20-1 to TRBJ2-5; D may be TRBD2 (6 bases). CDR3 length: 13 amino acids. Germline values: CDR1 DFQATT, CDR2 SNEGSKA (reference sequence). Trimming took off 1 base at V and 5 bases at J, with 11 bases between the two ends. The CDR3 bases are TGCAGTGCTAGAGTGGCAGGGAGGGAGACCCAGTACTTC. Residues: CSARVAGRETQYF.

The chain links TRBV5-1 to TRBJ1-2; no firm D call. This CDR3 has 15 residues. Germline values: CDR1 SGHRS, CDR2 YFSETQ. The V end lost 4 bases, the J end lost 3 bases, and 16 bases lay between the germline ends. The CDR3 protein is CASSTDPREDYGYTF. CDR3 in DNA: TGCGCCAGCAGCACTGACCCTCGGGAAGACTATGGCTACACCTTC.